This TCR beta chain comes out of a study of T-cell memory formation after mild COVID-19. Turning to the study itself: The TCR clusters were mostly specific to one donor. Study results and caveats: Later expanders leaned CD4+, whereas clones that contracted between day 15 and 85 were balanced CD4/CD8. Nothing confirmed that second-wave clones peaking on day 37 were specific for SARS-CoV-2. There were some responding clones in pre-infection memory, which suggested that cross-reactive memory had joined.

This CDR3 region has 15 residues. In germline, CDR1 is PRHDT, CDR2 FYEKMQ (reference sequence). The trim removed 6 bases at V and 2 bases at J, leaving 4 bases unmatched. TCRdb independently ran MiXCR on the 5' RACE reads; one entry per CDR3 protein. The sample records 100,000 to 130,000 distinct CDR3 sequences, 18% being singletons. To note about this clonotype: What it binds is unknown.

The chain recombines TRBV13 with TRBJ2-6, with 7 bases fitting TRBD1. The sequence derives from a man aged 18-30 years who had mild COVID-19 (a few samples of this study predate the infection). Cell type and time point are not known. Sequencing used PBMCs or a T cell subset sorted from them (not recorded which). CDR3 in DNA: TGTGCCAGCAGACTAACAGGGGCTGGGGCCAACGTCCTGACTTTC. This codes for CASRLTGAGANVLTF.